Following are 30 T cell receptor beta chains from one sample sequenced in a study of T cell responses to AZD1222 COVID-19 vaccine. Sequencing used immunoSEQ multiplex PCR; TCRdb keeps in-frame clones, though not all of them. The sample lists roughly 200,000 clones; about 90% were seen once. The sample consisted of peripheral blood, taken on day 0 of AZD1222 vaccination. These receptors originate from an adult in good health.

The genes are TRBV27 and TRBJ1-5; D not resolved. V lost 7 bases, J lost 6 bases, and 25 bases lay in between. Germline assignment: CDR1 MNHEY and CDR2 SMNVEV (reference sequence). The CDR3 runs to 17 residues. The CDR3 is CASTPTAGSPGSQPQHF. CDR3 nucleotide sequence: TGTGCCAGCACACCCACAGCAGGATCCCCGGGTTCTCAGCCCCAGCATTTT.

The chain has TRBV18 and TRBJ2-5; unclear D gene. Germline loops: CDR1 KGHSH, CDR2 LQKENI. The CDR3 runs to 15 residues. V gave up 4 bases and J gave up 1 base, with 13 bases separating them. CDR3 sequence reads: CASSQSYDPQETQYF. CDR3 DNA: TGTGCCAGCTCACAATCTTATGACCCCCAAGAGACCCAGTACTTC.

The chain is built from TRBV7-9 and TRBJ1-6, with TRBD1 matching over 9 bases. CDR1 SEHNR and CDR2 FQNEAQ come from the germline V gene (reference sequence). This CDR3 contains 15 residues. Trimming took 5 bases from V and 10 from J; bases not matched to a gene: 9. The chain's CDR3 is CASSIGTGRLSPLHF. DNA for the CDR3: TGTGCCAGCAGCATTGGGACAGGGAGATTGTCACCCCTCCACTTT.

The chain links TRBV19 to TRBJ1-5, with TRBD1 matching 7 bases. Germline lookup yields CDR1 LNHDA and CDR2 SQIVND (reference sequence). This CDR3 contains 17 residues. V lost 5 bases, J lost 1 base, and 11 bases stayed unmatched. The DNA of the CDR3 is TGTGCCAGTAGTTCCAGACAGGGACTGTCAAGCAATCAGCCCCAGCATTTT. Translation: CASSSRQGLSSNQPQHF.

The rearrangement links TRBV5-1 to TRBJ2-5, with 11 nucleotides matching TRBD2. Germline CDR1 SGHRS, CDR2 YFSETQ. With 0 bases clipped from V and 5 bases from J, the junction kept 3 bases outside the gene matches. This CDR3 spans 15 amino acids. The CDR3 reads CASSLDGTSGETQYF. Here the CDR3 DNA reads TGCGCCAGCAGCTTGGACGGGACTAGCGGTGAGACCCAGTACTTC.

The J gene is TRBJ2-7, the V gene TRBV5-6, with 8 bases identical to TRBD1. The germline V gene has CDR1 SGHDT and CDR2 YYEEEE. The trim removed 4 bases at V and 7 bases at J, leaving 7 bases unmatched. The CDR3 totals 13 residues. CDR3 coding DNA: TGTGCCAGCAGCACACGCCAGGGGGCAGAGCAGTACTTC. Translating it yields CASSTRQGAEQYF.

V and J are TRBV21-1 and TRBJ1-2. TRBV21-1 is labeled a pseudogene. The CDR3 loop spans 9 amino acids. The CDR3 reads CASGTGYTF. CDR3 in DNA: TGTGCCTCTGGGACGGGCTACACCTTC.

This chain links TRBV6-1 with TRBJ1-2, with D hard to call. V was clipped by 1 base and J by 12 bases, with 9 bases between them. The CDR3 has 11 amino acids. Germline CDR1 and CDR2: MNHNS and SASEGT. The CDR3 region is CASSEDVHNTF. The CDR3 region has the DNA TGTGCCAGCAGTGAAGATGTTCATAACACCTTC.

The chain is built from TRBV6-2 or TRBV6-3 and TRBJ1-5; D is undetermined. The CDR3 sequence is 21 residues long. The germline V and J ends were trimmed by 0 bases and 3 bases, with 27 bases remaining between them. Germline CDR1 and CDR2: MNHEY and SVGEGT. The CDR3 protein is CASSYSRRGGPGGAFNQPQHF. CDR3 nucleotides: TGTGCCAGCAGTTACTCACGACGGGGAGGGCCAGGTGGAGCTTTCAATCAGCCCCAGCATTTT.

The chain carries TRBV11-2 and TRBJ2-5; no reliable D call. CDR1 is SGHAT, CDR2 FQNNGV, per germline. The CDR3 covers 14 residues. The germline V and J ends were trimmed by 1 base and 2 bases, with 8 bases remaining between them. CDR3 nucleotides: TGTGCCAGCAGCTTAGTTCGGAATCAAGAGACCCAGTACTTC. Its translation: CASSLVRNQETQYF.

This clone was seen a few times. V and J are TRBV6-2 or TRBV6-3 and TRBJ1-2; D remains unclear. Trimming took off 5 bases at V and 6 bases at J, with 10 bases between the two ends. Germline lookup yields CDR1 MNHEY and CDR2 SVGEGT. This CDR3 has 12 amino acids. The CDR3 reads CASSNPGDGYTF. CDR3 nucleotides: TGTGCCAGCAGTAACCCCGGTGATGGCTACACCTTC.

The chain links TRBV28 to TRBJ2-7; a possible D gene is TRBD1 (6 bases). V was trimmed by 6 bases and J by 2 bases, leaving 14 bases between them. There are 14 residues in the CDR3. Germline-derived CDR1 and CDR2 are MDHEN and SYDVKM. Here the CDR3 DNA reads TGTGCCAGCAGATCCGGGACAATGGCCTACGAGCAGTACTTC. It codes for CASRSGTMAYEQYF.

J is TRBJ1-1 and V is TRBV4-3; D gene uncertain. CDR1 is LGHNA and CDR2 is YSLEER in the germline V gene. This CDR3 is 14 amino acids long. With 0 bases removed from V and 7 bases from J, the gap between germline ends came to 12 bases. CDR3 sequence reads: CASSQEARAGEAFF. CDR3 DNA: TGCGCCAGCAGCCAAGAAGCTAGGGCAGGTGAAGCTTTCTTT.

The V gene is TRBV18, the J gene TRBJ2-2; the D is unclear. The CDR3 covers 13 residues. Trimming removed 1 base at V and 6 bases at J, with 6 bases between. Germline assignment: CDR1 KGHSH and CDR2 LQKENI. The CDR3 DNA is TGTGCCAGCTCACCACTTGATCCCGGGGAGCTGTTTTTT. Encoded protein: CASSPLDPGELFF.

The chain combines TRBV24-1 with TRBJ1-1; tentatively, D is TRBD1 (6 bases). V dropped 8 bases and J dropped 1 base, with 10 bases sitting between them. The CDR3 length is 13 residues. From germline, CDR1 is KGHDR and CDR2 SFDVKD. CDR3 nucleotide sequence: TGTGCCACCAAGGGGACACCGAACACTGAAGCTTTCTTT. It specifies CATKGTPNTEAFF.

This clone was counted only a few times. The chain recombines TRBV6-1 with TRBJ2-5, with 7 nucleotides matching TRBD1. V dropped 2 bases and J dropped 3; count of bases not matched to a gene: 6. The CDR3 length is 15 residues. Germline assignment: CDR1 MNHNS and CDR2 SASEGT. The CDR3 loop reads CASSELGTVKETQYF. The CDR3 DNA reads as TGTGCCAGCAGTGAATTAGGGACAGTAAAAGAGACCCAGTACTTC.

In DNA form, the CDR3 reads TGTGCCAGTAGTATAGGGACTGAAGCTTTCTTT. This encodes CASSIGTEAFF. This rearrangement joins TRBV19 to TRBJ1-1; D gene unclear. V dropped 1 base and J dropped 5 bases, with 2 bases sitting between them. The CDR3 has 11 amino acids. Germline loops: CDR1 LNHDA, CDR2 SQIVND (reference sequence).

This chain joins TRBV5-6 and TRBJ1-2; 11 bases agree with TRBD1. Germline trimming cut 2 bases from V and 8 bases from J; bases unmatched to any gene: 17. CDR3 length: 18 residues. CDR1 is SGHDT and CDR2 is YYEEEE in the germline V gene. The CDR3: CASSFGLPSGQGASGYTF. The CDR3 coding sequence is TGTGCCAGCAGCTTCGGCTTGCCTTCTGGACAGGGGGCCTCCGGCTACACCTTC.

The rearrangement joins TRBV7-3 to TRBJ1-5; D ambiguous. Trimming removed 2 bases from V and 3 bases from J, with 5 bases in between. Germline assignment: CDR1 SGHTA and CDR2 FQGTGA. The CDR3 is 13 amino acids. The CDR3 protein is CASSLHSNQPQHF. The CDR3 DNA follows: TGTGCCAGCAGCTTACATTCCAATCAGCCCCAGCATTTT.

The chain uses TRBV30 and TRBJ1-4; D is ambiguous. The CDR3 is made up of 14 amino acids. Germline loops: CDR1 GTSNPN, CDR2 SVGIG (reference sequence). The V end lost 2 bases, the J end lost 0 bases, and 7 bases lay between the germline ends. The CDR3 loop is CAWSQVATNEKLFF. The CDR3 nucleotides are TGTGCCTGGAGTCAGGTTGCAACTAATGAAAAACTGTTTTTT.

This clone was observed once. The J gene is TRBJ2-7, the V gene TRBV9; D gene unclear. V lost 0 bases to trimming and J lost 3 bases, with 13 bases between them. The CDR3 sequence is 15 residues long. Germline V gene lookup returns CDR1 SGDLS and CDR2 YYNGEE. The CDR3 coding sequence is TGTGCCAGCAGCGTAGGTAACTCTCCGAACTACGAGCAGTACTTC. Its translation: CASSVGNSPNYEQYF.

This clone was observed once. Here the CDR3 reads CASSETRIGNEKLFF. The CDR3, as DNA: TGTGCCAGCAGTGAAACCAGGATAGGGAATGAAAAACTGTTTTTT. The chain has TRBV2 and TRBJ1-4; D gene ambiguous. V was cut by 2 bases and J by 5 bases, with 12 bases left in between. There are 15 residues in the CDR3. Germline V CDR1 and CDR2: SNHLY, FYNNEI.

DNA of the CDR3: TGTGCCAGTAGTATTGAGGGGGTACAGTTGAACTATGGCTACACCTTC. It codes for CASSIEGVQLNYGYTF. The genes are TRBV19 and TRBJ1-2; D might be TRBD1 (6 bases). Trimming cost V 3 bases and J 2 bases, with 16 bases left between them. CDR3 length: 16 amino acids. CDR1 and CDR2 from the germline V gene are LNHDA and SQIVND (reference sequence).

The chain has TRBV4-1 and TRBJ2-5; D ambiguous. CDR1 is MGHRA, CDR2 YSYEKL, per germline. Trimming removed 0 bases at V and 5 bases at J, with 13 bases between. This CDR3 region has 15 residues. The CDR3 loop reads CASSQDWAGRETQYF. For the CDR3, the DNA is TGCGCCAGCAGCCAAGATTGGGCCGGGCGTGAGACCCAGTACTTC.

The chain couples TRBV27 to TRBJ1-6; 10 bases agree with TRBD1. Germline-derived CDR1 and CDR2 are MNHEY and SMNVEV (reference sequence). The CDR3 is made up of 17 amino acids. The J segment lost 6 bases and the V segment lost 6 bases, leaving 11 bases of the junction unmatched. Written as DNA, the CDR3 is TGTGCCAGCAGGACCGGGACAGGGGCGTTAGGTAATTCACCCCTCCACTTT. Residues: CASRTGTGALGNSPLHF.

This clone was counted once. The chain employs TRBV7-8 and TRBJ1-2, with D uncertain. The CDR3 loop spans 16 amino acids. The V gene's germline CDR1 is SGHVS and CDR2 FQNEAQ. V was pared by 1 base and J by 5 bases, with 17 bases between. CDR3 sequence (DNA): TGTGCCAGCAGCTTAGTTCGAGGACCGTCGGCTTATGGCTACACCTTC. Translation gives CASSLVRGPSAYGYTF.

This chain joins TRBV3-1 (or the pseudogene TRBV3-2) and TRBJ2-7; D is unresolved. Trimming removed 0 bases at V and 2 bases at J, with 14 bases between. CDR3 length: 16 residues. Germline assignment: CDR1 LGHDT and CDR2 YNNKEL (reference sequence). The CDR3 spells CASSQELAVLPYEQYF. The CDR3 DNA reads TGTGCCAGCAGCCAAGAGTTGGCAGTTTTACCCTACGAGCAGTACTTC.

This chain connects TRBV24-1 to TRBJ2-1; D unresolved. V was clipped by 7 bases and J by 0 bases, with 9 bases between them. This CDR3 contains 14 residues. Germline-derived CDR1 and CDR2 are KGHDR and SFDVKD. CDR3 in DNA: TGTGCCACCAGCGGCGTGAGCTCCTACAATGAGCAGTTCTTC. Its translation: CATSGVSSYNEQFF.

The chain joins TRBV6-2 or TRBV6-3 to TRBJ1-4, with TRBD1 matching 7 bases. The CDR3 has 14 residues. V shed 6 bases, J shed 7 bases, and the junction held 8 bases outside the gene matches. Germline V lookup: CDR1 MNHEY, CDR2 SVGEGT. The chain's CDR3 is CASSSVPGGEKLFF. The CDR3 bases are TGTGCCAGCAGCTCCGTGCCAGGGGGTGAAAAACTGTTTTTT.

The rearrangement links TRBV7-9 to TRBJ2-5; TRBD1 matches 7 bases. The CDR3 extends over 20 amino acids. J was trimmed by 2 bases and V by 7 bases; bases with no gene match: 25. Germline CDR1 is SEHNR and CDR2 is FQNEAQ (reference sequence). This CDR3 is CASTLTPRLRTGSLQETQYF. As DNA, the CDR3 is TGTGCCAGCACCCTTACACCGAGGCTCCGGACAGGCTCTCTGCAAGAGACCCAGTACTTC.